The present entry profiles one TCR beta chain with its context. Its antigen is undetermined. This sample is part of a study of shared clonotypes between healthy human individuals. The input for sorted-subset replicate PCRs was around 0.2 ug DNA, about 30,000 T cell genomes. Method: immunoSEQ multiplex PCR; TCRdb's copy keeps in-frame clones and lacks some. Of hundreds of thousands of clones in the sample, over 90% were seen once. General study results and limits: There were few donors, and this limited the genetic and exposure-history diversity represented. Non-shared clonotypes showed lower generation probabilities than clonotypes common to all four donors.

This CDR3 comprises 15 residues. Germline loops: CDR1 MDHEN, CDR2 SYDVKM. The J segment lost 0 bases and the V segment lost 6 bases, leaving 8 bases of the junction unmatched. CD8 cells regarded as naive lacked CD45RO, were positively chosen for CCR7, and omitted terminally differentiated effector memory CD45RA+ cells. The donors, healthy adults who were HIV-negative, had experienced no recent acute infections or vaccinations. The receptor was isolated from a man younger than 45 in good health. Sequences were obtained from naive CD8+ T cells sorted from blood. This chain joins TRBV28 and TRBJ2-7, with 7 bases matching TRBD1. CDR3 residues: CASSRRQGYSYEQYF. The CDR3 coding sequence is TGTGCCAGCAGCCGCCGACAGGGCTACTCCTACGAGCAGTACTTC.